The 2 T cell receptor beta chains in this list originate from one sample, sequenced in a study of cytomegalovirus exposure and HLA in healthy donors. The primer mix had 60 Vbeta and 13 Jbeta primers. The assay was immunoSEQ multiplex PCR, and TCRdb's table has in-frame clones only and misses some. The sample yields about 76,000 clones, under 85% seen once. The specimen was PBMCs. These receptors all stem from a woman in her thirties or forties in good health and CMV-seropositive.

The V gene is TRBV6-6, the J gene TRBJ2-7; the match to TRBD1 covers 7 bases. The ends lost 8 bases at V and 5 bases at J; junction bases unmatched: 15. Germline-derived CDR1 and CDR2 are MNHNY and SVGAGI (reference sequence). The CDR3 has 15 residues. As DNA, the CDR3 is TGTGCCAGCGCCCCCTATTCGACAGGGCGCCACGAGCAGTACTTC. It specifies CASAPYSTGRHEQYF.

The chain couples TRBV5-1 to TRBJ1-5, with TRBD1 matching over 8 bases. Germline CDR1 reads SGHRS; CDR2 reads YFSETQ. V trimming: 3 bases; J trimming: 6 bases; junction bases outside the gene matches: 2. The CDR3 is 13 amino acids. Here the CDR3 DNA reads TGCGCCAGCAGCTCAACAGGGGGTCAGCCCCAGCATTTT. The encoded protein is CASSSTGGQPQHF.